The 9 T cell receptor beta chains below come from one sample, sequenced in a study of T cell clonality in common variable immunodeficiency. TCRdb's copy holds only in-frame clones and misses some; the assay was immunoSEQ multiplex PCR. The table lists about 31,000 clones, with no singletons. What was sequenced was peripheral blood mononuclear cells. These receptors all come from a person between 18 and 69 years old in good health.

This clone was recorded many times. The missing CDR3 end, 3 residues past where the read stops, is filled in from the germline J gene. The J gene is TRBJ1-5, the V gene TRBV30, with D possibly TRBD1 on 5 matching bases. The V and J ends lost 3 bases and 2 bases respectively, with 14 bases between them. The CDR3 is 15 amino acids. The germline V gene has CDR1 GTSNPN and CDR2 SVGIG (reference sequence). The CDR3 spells CAWSGDSGGNQPQHF. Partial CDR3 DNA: TGTGCCTGGAGCGGGGACTCGGGGGGCAATCAGCCC.

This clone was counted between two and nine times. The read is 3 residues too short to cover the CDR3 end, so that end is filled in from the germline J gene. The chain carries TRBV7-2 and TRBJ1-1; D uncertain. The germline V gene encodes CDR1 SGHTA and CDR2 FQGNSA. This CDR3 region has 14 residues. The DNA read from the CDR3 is TGTGCCAGCAGCTTAGGTAGCGGGAAAGAGACA. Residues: CASSLGSGKET. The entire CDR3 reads CASSLGSGKETAFF.

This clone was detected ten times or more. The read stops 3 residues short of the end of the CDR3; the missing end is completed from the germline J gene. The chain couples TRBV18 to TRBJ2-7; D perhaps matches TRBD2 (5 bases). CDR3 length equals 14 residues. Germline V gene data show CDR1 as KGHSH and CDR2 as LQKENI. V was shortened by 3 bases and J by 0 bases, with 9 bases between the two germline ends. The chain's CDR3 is CASSPDSVSYEQYF. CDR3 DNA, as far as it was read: TGTGCCAGCTCACCGGACTCTGTCTCCTACGAG.

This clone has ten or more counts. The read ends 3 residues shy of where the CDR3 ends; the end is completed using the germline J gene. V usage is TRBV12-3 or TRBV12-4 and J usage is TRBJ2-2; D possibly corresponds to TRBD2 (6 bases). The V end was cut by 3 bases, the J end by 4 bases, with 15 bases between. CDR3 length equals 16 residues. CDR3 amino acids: CASSFVQGLSTGELFF. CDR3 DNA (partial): TGTGCCAGCAGTTTTGTCCAGGGACTTAGCACCGGGGAG.

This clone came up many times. The CDR3 sequence: CASSLAGGAGTEAFF. The CDR3 bases that were read are TGTGCCAGCAGCTTAGCCGGGGGGGCCGGCACTGAA. This sequence joins TRBV7-2 and TRBJ1-1; possible D gene TRBD1, 6 bases. The CDR3 end is not reached by the read, which stops 3 residues before it; the germline J gene fills it in. This CDR3 has 15 amino acids. V shed 0 bases and J shed 4 bases, with 12 bases lying between them. CDR1 is SGHTA, CDR2 FQGNSA, per germline.

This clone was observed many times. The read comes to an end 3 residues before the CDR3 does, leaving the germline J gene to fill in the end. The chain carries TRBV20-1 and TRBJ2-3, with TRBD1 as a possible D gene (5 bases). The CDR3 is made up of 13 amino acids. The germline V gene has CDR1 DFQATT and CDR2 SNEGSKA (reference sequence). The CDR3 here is CSAKGHSNQPQYF. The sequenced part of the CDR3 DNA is TGCAGTGCTAAGGGGCATAGCAATCAGCCG.

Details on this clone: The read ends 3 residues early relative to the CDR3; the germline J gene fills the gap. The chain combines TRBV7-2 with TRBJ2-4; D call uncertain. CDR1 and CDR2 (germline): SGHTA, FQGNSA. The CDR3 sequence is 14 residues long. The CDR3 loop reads CASSLEVQYYGQYF. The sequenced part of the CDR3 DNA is TGTGCCAGCAGCTTAGAAGTTCAGTACTATGGT.

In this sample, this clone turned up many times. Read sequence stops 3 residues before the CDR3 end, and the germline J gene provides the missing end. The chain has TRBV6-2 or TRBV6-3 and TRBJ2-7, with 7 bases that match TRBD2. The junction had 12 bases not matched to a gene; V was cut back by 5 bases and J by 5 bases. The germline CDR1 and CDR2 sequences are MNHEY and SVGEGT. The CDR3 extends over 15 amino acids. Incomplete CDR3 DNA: TGTGCCAGCAGTGGGCCCTGGGCGGGAGCGGACGAG. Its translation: CASSGPWAGADE. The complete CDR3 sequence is CASSGPWAGADEQYF.

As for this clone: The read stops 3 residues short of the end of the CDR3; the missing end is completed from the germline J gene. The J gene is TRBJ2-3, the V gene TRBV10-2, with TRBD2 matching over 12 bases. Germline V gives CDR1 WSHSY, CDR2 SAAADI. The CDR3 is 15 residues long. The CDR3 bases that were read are TGCGCCAGCAGTGAGCCACGACTAGCGGGAGAGACG. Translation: CASSEPRLAGET. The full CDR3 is CASSEPRLAGETQYF.